This T cell receptor beta chain was recovered during a study of T cell responses to AZD1222 COVID-19 vaccine. Overall study findings and caveats: Most donors were white British and more were female, and clonal diversity was possibly underestimated.

This clone has a single count. The antigen remains unidentified. Here immunoSEQ multiplex PCR was the method, and the copy in TCRdb shows in-frame clones only, minus some. Here the sample spans some 150,000 clones, roughly 93% being singletons. The CDR3 has 14 residues. Germline V lookup: CDR1 MNHEY, CDR2 SMNVEV (reference sequence). With 5 bases clipped from V and 7 bases from J, the junction kept 9 bases outside the gene matches. The sequences come from peripheral blood, collected on day 0 of MenACWY control vaccination. The chain combines TRBV27 with TRBJ2-7, with 9 bases that match TRBD1. The receptor was derived from an adult in good health. The CDR3 sequence is CASSLGTGKREQYF. CDR3 bases: TGTGCCAGCAGTCTGGGGACAGGGAAAAGGGAGCAGTACTTC.